The rows below give T cell receptor beta chains drawn from one sample of a study of blood T cells in healthy people across ages. Each CDR3 protein is one row after TCRdb ran MiXCR on the 5' RACE reads. The repertoire holds about a million distinct CDR3 sequences, with just over 50% as singletons. Material for sequencing was blood. Receptors originate from a woman between 55 and 75 years old in good health. Each CDR3 is given with its conserved first and last residue. A D gene is named only where the DNA matches it firmly. Some rows have no size entry. The others give once, few or many, or a class for an expanded clone.

j_call: TRBJ2-1
clone_size: few
v_call: TRBV7-9
d_call: TRBD2
cdr3_aa: CASSLGAGGPLDEQFF
cdr3_nt: TGTGCCAGCAGCTTAGGAGCGGGAGGGCCTCTAGATGAGCAGTTCTTC

j_call: TRBJ1-2
clone_size: few
v_call: TRBV4-1
d_call: TRBD1
cdr3_aa: CASSREQGAYGYTF
cdr3_nt: TGCGCCAGCAGCCGAGAACAGGGGGCCTATGGCTACACCTTC

j_call: TRBJ2-7
clone_size: few
v_call: TRBV28
d_call: TRBD1
cdr3_aa: CASSSQGADGYEQYF
cdr3_nt: TGTGCCAGCAGTTCGCAGGGGGCTGACGGATACGAGCAGTACTTC

j_call: TRBJ1-2
clone_size: NA
v_call: TRBV6-2/TRBV6-3
d_call: NA
cdr3_aa: CASSQTIFGMYGYTF
cdr3_nt: TGTGCCAGCAGCCAGACCATTTTCGGGATGTATGGCTACACCTTC

j_call: TRBJ2-1
clone_size: NA
v_call: TRBV27
d_call: NA
cdr3_aa: CASSLSIGQGSSEQFF
cdr3_nt: TGTGCCAGCAGTTTATCGATTGGGCAGGGGTCGAGTGAGCAGTTCTTC

j_call: TRBJ1-1
clone_size: few
v_call: TRBV29-1
d_call: NA
cdr3_aa: CSFGEGMNTEAFF
cdr3_nt: TGCAGCTTTGGGGAGGGGATGAACACTGAAGCTTTCTTT

j_call: TRBJ2-3
clone_size: NA
v_call: TRBV27
d_call: TRBD2
cdr3_aa: CASSLSLAGAFRATDTQYF
cdr3_nt: TGTGCCAGCAGTTTATCACTAGCGGGAGCCTTCAGAGCCACAGATACGCAGTATTTT

j_call: TRBJ1-4
clone_size: NA
v_call: TRBV6-6
d_call: NA
cdr3_aa: CASSSTDATNEKLFF
cdr3_nt: TGTGCCAGCAGTTCGACGGATGCAACTAATGAAAAACTGTTTTTT

j_call: TRBJ2-7
clone_size: NA
v_call: TRBV7-2
d_call: TRBD2
cdr3_aa: CASRNPGLYEQYF
cdr3_nt: TGTGCCAGCAGAAACCCGGGACTATACGAGCAGTACTTC

j_call: TRBJ2-7
clone_size: few
v_call: TRBV3-1
d_call: NA
cdr3_aa: CASSSTWGAASYEQYF
cdr3_nt: TGTGCCAGCAGCTCGACCTGGGGAGCGGCATCCTACGAGCAGTACTTC

j_call: TRBJ1-1
clone_size: NA
v_call: TRBV6-1
d_call: NA
cdr3_aa: CASSDPIRGNTEAFF
cdr3_nt: TGTGCCAGCAGTGATCCAATTAGGGGCAACACTGAAGCTTTCTTT

j_call: TRBJ1-5
clone_size: NA
v_call: TRBV20-1
d_call: TRBD1
cdr3_aa: CSAREGTGTNQPQHF
cdr3_nt: TGCAGTGCTAGAGAGGGGACAGGAACCAATCAGCCCCAGCATTTT

j_call: TRBJ2-1
clone_size: NA
v_call: TRBV25-1
d_call: NA
cdr3_aa: CASRASQSRQFF
cdr3_nt: TGTGCCAGCAGGGCCTCACAATCCCGGCAGTTCTTC

j_call: TRBJ2-3
clone_size: NA
v_call: TRBV5-1
d_call: TRBD1
cdr3_aa: CASSPGTDSTDTQYF
cdr3_nt: TGCGCCAGCAGCCCAGGGACAGACAGCACAGATACGCAGTATTTT

j_call: TRBJ2-1
clone_size: NA
v_call: TRBV10-3
d_call: NA
cdr3_aa: CAISAPLKNSSYNEQFF
cdr3_nt: TGTGCCATCAGTGCCCCCCTAAAGAATTCCTCCTACAATGAGCAGTTCTTC